This TCR beta chain was captured in a study of T-cell memory formation after mild COVID-19. TCRdb processed the 5' RACE reads anew with MiXCR; each CDR3 protein has one entry. The data contain roughly 200,000 distinct CDR3 sequences, about a sixth of them seen just once; the ten biggest clones take up roughly 2.6%. Germline V gives CDR1 DFQATT, CDR2 SNEGSKA (reference sequence). This CDR3 has 14 amino acids. The V gene lost 0 bases and the J gene lost 7 bases, with 13 bases spanning the gap. V and J are TRBV20-1 and TRBJ2-1; possibly TRBD1 for D (6 bases). Material for sequencing was PBMCs or a T cell subset sorted from them (not recorded which). This TCR came from an adult woman who had mild COVID-19 (a few samples of this study predate the infection). Cell type and time point are not known. This CDR3 is CSARDLAGANEQFF. Written as DNA, the CDR3 is TGCAGTGCTAGAGATCTGGCAGGGGCGAATGAGCAGTTCTTC.